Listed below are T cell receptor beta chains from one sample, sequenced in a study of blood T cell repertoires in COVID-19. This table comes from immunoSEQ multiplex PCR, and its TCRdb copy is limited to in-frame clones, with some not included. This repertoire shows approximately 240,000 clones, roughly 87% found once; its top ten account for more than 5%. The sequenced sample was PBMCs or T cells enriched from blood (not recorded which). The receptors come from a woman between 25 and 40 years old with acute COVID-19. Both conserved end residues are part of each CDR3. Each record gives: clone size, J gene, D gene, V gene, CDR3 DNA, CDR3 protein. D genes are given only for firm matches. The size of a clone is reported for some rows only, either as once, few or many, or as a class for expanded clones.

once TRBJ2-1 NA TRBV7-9 TGTGCCAGCAGCCCCTCATTCAGTGAGCAGTTCTTC CASSPSFSEQFF
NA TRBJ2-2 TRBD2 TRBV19 TGTGCCAGTAGTAGGACTAGCGGGAGGGGGAACACCGGGGAGCTGTTTTTT CASSRTSGRGNTGELFF
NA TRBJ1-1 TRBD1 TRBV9 TGTGCCAGCAGCATAGGACAGGCGAACACTGAAGCTTTCTTT CASSIGQANTEAFF
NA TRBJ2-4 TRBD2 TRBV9 TGTGCCAGCAGCGTAGCGCTAGCGGGCCCCAGGTACTTC CASSVALAGPRYF
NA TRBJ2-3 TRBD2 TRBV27 TGTGCCAGCAGAGCGGGAGGCTGGACAGATACGCAGTATTTT CASRAGGWTDTQYF
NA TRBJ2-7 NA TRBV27 TGTGCCAGCAGTTTGGTACTTAGCGGACCCCCTTACGAGCAGTACTTC CASSLVLSGPPYEQYF
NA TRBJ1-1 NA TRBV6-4 TGTGCCAGCAGTGACTCCTCGCAGGCCTGGAATACTGAAGCTTTCTTT CASSDSSQAWNTEAFF
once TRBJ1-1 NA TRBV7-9 TGTGCCAGCAGCTCCCCGGTCGGCACTGAAGCTTTCTTT CASSSPVGTEAFF
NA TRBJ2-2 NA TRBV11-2 TGTGCCAGCAGCTCTAGGACAACGAACACCGGGGAGCTGTTTTTT CASSSRTTNTGELFF
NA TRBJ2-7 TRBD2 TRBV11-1 TGTGCCAGCGGCGCGGGGGGGGGCCCCTCCTACGAGCAGTACTTC CASGAGGGPSYEQYF
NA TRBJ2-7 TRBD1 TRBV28 TGTGCCAGCAGTGAGACGGGACAGGGTCGCCACGAGCAGTACTTC CASSETGQGRHEQYF
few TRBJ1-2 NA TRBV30 TGTGCCTGGAGTCAATCAGTGGGCTACACCTTC CAWSQSVGYTF
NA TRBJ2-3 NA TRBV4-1 TGCGCCAGCAGCCCTAGCTTAGCGGCAAGCACAGATACGCAGTATTTT CASSPSLAASTDTQYF
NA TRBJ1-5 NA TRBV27 TGTGCCAGCAGCATGCGGGGGGGACCTTATAGCAATCAGCCCCAGCATTTT CASSMRGGPYSNQPQHF
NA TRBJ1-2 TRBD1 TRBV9 TGTGCCAGCAGCGAACAGGGGGGAGACTATGGCTACACCTTC CASSEQGGDYGYTF
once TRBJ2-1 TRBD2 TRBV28 TGTGCCAGCAGTTTCCCTAGCGGGTTTACTTACAATGAGCAGTTCTTC CASSFPSGFTYNEQFF
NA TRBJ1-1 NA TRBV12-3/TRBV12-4 TGTGCCAGCAGTTTAACCCGGGACACTGAAGCTTTCTTT CASSLTRDTEAFF
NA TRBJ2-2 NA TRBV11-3 TGTGCCAGCAGCTTAGATGGGCCCGGGGAGCTGTTTTTT CASSLDGPGELFF
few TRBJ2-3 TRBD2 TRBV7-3 TGTGCCAGCAGCTTAAGAGCGGGAGGGCCGGTGATAGATACGCAGTATTTT CASSLRAGGPVIDTQYF
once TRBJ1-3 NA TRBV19 TGTGCCAGTAGTTATACGGGGAACTCTCCTGGAAACACCATATATTTT CASSYTGNSPGNTIYF
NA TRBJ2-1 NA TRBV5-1 TGCGCCAGCAGCTTGGAGGGACAATACAATGAGCAGTTCTTC CASSLEGQYNEQFF
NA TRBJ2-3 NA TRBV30 TGTGCCTGGAGTTACAATCGGGGGAGGTCAGATACGCAGTATTTT CAWSYNRGRSDTQYF
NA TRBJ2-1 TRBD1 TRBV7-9 TGTGCCAGCAGCCCTACCGGGACAGGGGTGGATGAGCAGTTCTTC CASSPTGTGVDEQFF
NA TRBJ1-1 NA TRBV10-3 TGTGCCATCCGAGCAGGGAACACTGAAGCTTTCTTT CAIRAGNTEAFF
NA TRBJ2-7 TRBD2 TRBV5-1 TGCGCCAGCAGCTTGGGGGCTAGCGGGGGGCCCTACGAGCAGTACTTC CASSLGASGGPYEQYF
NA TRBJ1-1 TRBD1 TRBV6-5 TGTGCCAGCAGTAACCCGACAGGGAGGAAAGCTTTCTTT CASSNPTGRKAFF
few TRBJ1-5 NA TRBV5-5 TGTGCCAGCAGCTTGGCTGACAGCTCGAATCAGCCCCAGCATTTT CASSLADSSNQPQHF
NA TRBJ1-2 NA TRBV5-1 TGCGCCAGCAGCCCTGGGGCAGATAACTATGGCTACACCTTC CASSPGADNYGYTF
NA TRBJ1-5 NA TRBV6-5 TGTGCCAGCAGGGTTTTGGCTGATCAGCCCCAGCATTTT CASRVLADQPQHF
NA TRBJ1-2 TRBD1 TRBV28 TGTGCCAGCAGACCCCTGGGGACAGGAGACTATGGCTACACCTTC CASRPLGTGDYGYTF
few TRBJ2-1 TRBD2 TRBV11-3 TGTGCCAGCAGCTTAGACGGGGGGGCCTACAATGAGCAGTTCTTC CASSLDGGAYNEQFF
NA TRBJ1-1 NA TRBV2 TGTGCCAGCAGTGAGGAGGGGAATAAGAACACTGAAGCTTTCTTT CASSEEGNKNTEAFF
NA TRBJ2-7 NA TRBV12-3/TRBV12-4 TGTGCCAGCAGTTCTCAGGGTACCCACGAGCAGTACTTC CASSSQGTHEQYF
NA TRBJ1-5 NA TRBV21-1 TGTGCCAGCAGCCAGGTTTATAGCAATCAGCCCCAGCATTTT CASSQVYSNQPQHF
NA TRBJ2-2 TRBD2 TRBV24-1 TGTGCCACCAGTGACTTAAACCGGGGACTAAACACCGGGGAGCTGTTTTTT CATSDLNRGLNTGELFF
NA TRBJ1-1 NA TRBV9 TGTGCCAGCAGCGCCAAGGGAGGGGCCGAAGCTTTCTTT CASSAKGGAEAFF
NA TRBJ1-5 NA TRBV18 TGTGCCAGCTCACCACAACCAGGGGATAGCAATCAGCCCCAGCATTTT CASSPQPGDSNQPQHF
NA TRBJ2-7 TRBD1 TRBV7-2 TGTGCCAGCAGCTGGGACAGGGGGCGCAACGAGCAGTACTTC CASSWDRGRNEQYF
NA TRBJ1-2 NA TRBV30 TGTGCCTGGAGTGTAACAGGCTTCGGCTCTGGCTACACCTTC CAWSVTGFGSGYTF
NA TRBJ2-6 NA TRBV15 TGTGCCACCAGCAGTCCCTGGACAGCACACTCTGGGGCCAACGTCCTGACTTTC CATSSPWTAHSGANVLTF